This T cell receptor beta chain was sequenced for a study of blood T cell repertoires in COVID-19. Sequencing used immunoSEQ multiplex PCR; TCRdb keeps in-frame clones, though not all of them. The sample yields 190,000 or so clones, 82% seen once. V was clipped by 5 bases and J by 3 bases, with 11 bases between them. The CDR3 runs to 14 residues. The germline gives CDR1 MDHEN, CDR2 SYDVKM. The sequenced material came from PBMCs or T cells enriched from blood (not recorded which). The sequence was obtained from a man aged 35-49 years who had recovered from COVID-19. This rearrangement joins TRBV28 to TRBJ2-1, with D possibly matching TRBD2 (5 bases). DNA of the CDR3: TGTGCCAGCAGTCCCGAGAGGGTCTACAATGAGCAGTTCTTC. It encodes CASSPERVYNEQFF. Combining the CDR3 with reference TRBV28 and TRBJ2-1 gives the whole variable domain DVKVTQSSRYLVKRTGEKVFLECVQDMDHENMFWYRQDPGLGLRLIYFSYDVKMKEKGDIPEGYSVSREKKERFSLILESASTNQTSMYLCASSPERVYNEQFFGPGTRLTVL.